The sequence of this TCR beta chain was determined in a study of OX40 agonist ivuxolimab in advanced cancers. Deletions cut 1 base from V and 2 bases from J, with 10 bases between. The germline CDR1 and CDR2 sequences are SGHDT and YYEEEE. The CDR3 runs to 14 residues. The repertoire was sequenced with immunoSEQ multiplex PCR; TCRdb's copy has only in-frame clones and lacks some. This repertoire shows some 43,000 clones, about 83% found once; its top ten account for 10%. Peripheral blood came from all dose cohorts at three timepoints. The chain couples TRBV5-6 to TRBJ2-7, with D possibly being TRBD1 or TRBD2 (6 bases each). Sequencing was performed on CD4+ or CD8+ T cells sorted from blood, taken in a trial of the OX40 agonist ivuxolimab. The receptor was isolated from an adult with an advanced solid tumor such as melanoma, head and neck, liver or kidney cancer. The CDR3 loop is CASSLWGAAYEQYF. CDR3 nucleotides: TGTGCCAGCAGCTTGTGGGGGGCCGCCTACGAGCAGTACTTC.